The 16 T cell receptor beta chains reported below all come from one sample, sequenced in a study of blood T cell repertoires in COVID-19. Assay: immunoSEQ multiplex PCR; the TCRdb copy retains only in-frame clones and omits some. The sample carries around 160,000 clones, about four fifths recorded once. The specimen was peripheral blood. The receptor set was obtained from a human donor with acute or convalescent COVID-19. The donor label of this sample is uncertain.

This chain links TRBV5-1 with TRBJ1-1; D is unresolved. The CDR3 runs 12 residues. Trimming took 5 bases from V and 1 from J, leaving 6 bases between them. Germline assignment: CDR1 SGHRS and CDR2 YFSETQ. The CDR3 nucleotides read TGCGCCAGCAGGCTAACGAACACTGAAGCTTTCTTT. Amino acid sequence: CASRLTNTEAFF.

The rearrangement joins TRBV19 to TRBJ1-1, with 7 bases fitting TRBD1. The germline CDR1 and CDR2 sequences are LNHDA and SQIVND (reference sequence). The CDR3 runs to 14 residues. The trim removed 6 bases at V and 4 bases at J, leaving 8 bases unmatched. CDR3 sequence reads: CASRPGGSSTEAFF. The CDR3 DNA reads as TGTGCCAGTAGGCCAGGGGGTAGTAGCACTGAAGCTTTCTTT.

The chain links TRBV24-1 to TRBJ2-3; TRBD2 matches 8 bases. CDR1 and CDR2 from the germline V gene are KGHDR and SFDVKD. V was pared by 5 bases and J by 9 bases, with 18 bases of the junction left unmatched. The CDR3 has 17 residues. The CDR3 coding sequence is TGTGCCACCAGTGGCACTCCGGGACTAGTCGCAAAGGTGACGCAGTATTTT. Protein: CATSGTPGLVAKVTQYF.

The chain combines TRBV5-5 with TRBJ2-1; unclear D gene. The length of the CDR3 is 13 residues. V gave up 6 bases and J gave up 5 bases, with 12 bases separating them. Germline-derived CDR1 and CDR2 are SGHKS and YYEKEE (reference sequence). The CDR3 protein is CASTLLSNNEQFF. CDR3 coding DNA: TGTGCCAGCACCCTTCTGAGTAACAATGAGCAGTTCTTC.

This chain uses TRBV4-1 with TRBJ1-1; perhaps TRBD1 as D (5 bases). The V gene's germline CDR1 is MGHRA and CDR2 YSYEKL. The V end lost 4 bases, the J end lost 0 bases, and 18 bases lay between the germline ends. This CDR3 contains 17 residues. CDR3 region: CASSPAPDTIMNTEAFF. CDR3 DNA: TGCGCCAGCAGCCCGGCCCCGGACACAATCATGAACACTGAAGCTTTCTTT.

The chain couples TRBV11-3 to TRBJ1-1; D is unclear. V gave up 0 bases and J gave up 5 bases, with 7 bases separating them. Germline CDR1 is SGHNT and CDR2 is YENEEA. There are 13 residues in the CDR3. The chain's CDR3 is CASSLEPGTEAFF. CDR3 coding DNA: TGTGCCAGCAGCTTAGAACCCGGTACTGAAGCTTTCTTT.

The CDR3: CASSQGGSNTGELFF. CDR3 DNA: TGTGCCAGCAGCCAGGGCGGGTCGAACACCGGGGAGCTGTTTTTT. The rearrangement joins TRBV3-1 (or the pseudogene TRBV3-2) to TRBJ2-2; D may be TRBD2 (5 bases). Trimming removed 3 bases at V and 0 bases at J, with 8 bases between. The CDR3 has 15 residues. The germline V gene has CDR1 LGHDT and CDR2 YNNKEL (reference sequence).

The gene calls are TRBV19 and TRBJ1-5; 8 bases match TRBD1. V lost 5 bases to trimming and J lost 0 bases; unmatched junction nucleotides: 6. The CDR3 loop spans 16 amino acids. In germline, CDR1 is LNHDA, CDR2 SQIVND (reference sequence). CDR3: CASSSRTGHSNQPQHF. CDR3 sequence (DNA): TGTGCCAGTAGTTCCCGGACAGGGCATAGCAATCAGCCCCAGCATTTT.

V gene TRBV6-1 combines with J gene TRBJ2-3; no firm D call. Trimming shortened V by 1 base and J by 4 bases, and 9 bases separated the two germline ends. Germline CDR1 is MNHNS and CDR2 is SASEGT. This CDR3 is 14 amino acids long. CDR3 bases: TGTGCCAGCAGTGAAGGGCCCGCCTCAGATACGCAGTATTTT. It translates to CASSEGPASDTQYF.

The chain uses TRBV30 and TRBJ1-2, with D maybe TRBD1 (5 bases). In germline, CDR1 is GTSNPN, CDR2 SVGIG (reference sequence). The CDR3 contains 16 residues. Trimming left V 0 bases short and J 5 bases short, with 19 bases between. The CDR3 spells CAWSVIDRPLGYGYTF. Written as DNA, the CDR3 is TGTGCCTGGAGTGTTATAGACAGACCCTTGGGGTATGGCTACACCTTC.

The chain links TRBV5-6 to TRBJ1-2, with TRBD1 identical over 8 bases. The CDR3 length is 15 residues. With V trimmed by 1 base and J by 6 bases, 8 bases remained unmatched. Germline CDR1 reads SGHDT; CDR2 reads YYEEEE. The CDR3 region is CASSLQGAWVNGYTF. In DNA, the CDR3 is TGTGCCAGCAGCTTGCAGGGGGCATGGGTGAATGGCTACACCTTC.

The chain joins TRBV7-2 to TRBJ1-1; D call uncertain. V lost 4 bases to trimming and J lost 4 bases, with 13 bases between them. Germline loops: CDR1 SGHTA, CDR2 FQGNSA. This CDR3 region has 14 residues. CDR3 residues: CASSSFDKSTEAFF. DNA for the CDR3: TGTGCCAGCAGCTCCTTCGACAAGAGCACTGAAGCTTTCTTT.

The rearrangement joins TRBV7-9 to TRBJ2-3, with a tentative D call TRBD2 (7 bases). CDR3 length equals 16 residues. V gave up 2 bases and J gave up 4 bases, with 16 bases separating them. Looked up from germline, CDR1 is SEHNR and CDR2 is FQNEAQ (reference sequence). Here the CDR3 DNA reads TGTGCCAGCAGCTTACTAGGGGGGGGTGGCGCAGATACGCAGTATTTT. It translates to CASSLLGGGGADTQYF.

The chain links TRBV7-8 to TRBJ1-2, with no clear D. CDR3 length: 15 amino acids. Germline CDR1 and CDR2: SGHVS and FQNEAQ. V was shortened by 4 bases and J by 2 bases, with 14 bases between the two germline ends. CDR3 residues: CASSSLGSGNYGYTF. The CDR3 nucleotides read TGTGCCAGCAGCTCTTTGGGTAGCGGGAACTATGGCTACACCTTC.

The V and J genes are TRBV27 and TRBJ1-2; maybe TRBD1 (5 bases). CDR3 size: 14 residues. V was clipped by 6 bases and J by 2 bases, with 13 bases between them. From germline, CDR1 is MNHEY and CDR2 SMNVEV (reference sequence). As DNA, the CDR3 is TGTGCCAGCAGCCCGAGACAGCTCAACTATGGCTACACCTTC. Encoded protein: CASSPRQLNYGYTF.

The V call is TRBV19, the J call TRBJ2-3, with D perhaps TRBD2 (6 bases). This CDR3 is 12 amino acids long. V was clipped by 8 bases and J by 2 bases, with 8 bases between them. Germline CDR1 and CDR2: LNHDA and SQIVND (reference sequence). The CDR3 DNA sequence: TGTGCCAGTGCGGACTACACAGATACGCAGTATTTT. Amino acid sequence: CASADYTDTQYF.